Listed below are T cell receptor beta chains from one sample, sequenced in a study of T-cell reconstitution after alpha-beta-depleted transplantation in children. TCRdb re-derived calls from the PCR reads in MiXCR, one entry per CDR3 protein. The repertoire holds fewer than 750,000 distinct CDR3 sequences, with about 23% as singletons. The material sequenced was PBMCs, mostly from graft donor cells, taken 360 days after TCRalphabeta/CD19-depleted stem cell transplant. The receptors stem from a boy younger than two who had a stem cell transplant for acute myeloid leukemia, so the T cells may come from the graft donor. Each CDR3 is given with its conserved first and last residue. A D gene is named only where the DNA matches it firmly. Clone size is stated in some rows and not others, as once, few, many or a class when expanded.

j_gene	d_gene	abundance	len	v_gene	CDR3aa	CDR3nt
TRBJ1-1	.	.	13	TRBV12-3/TRBV12-4	CASSLGQNTEAYF	TGTGCCAGCAGCCTCGGACAGAACACTGAAGCTTACTTT
TRBJ1-1	TRBD1	few	15	TRBV12-3/TRBV12-4	CASSSDRGRNTEAFF	TGTGCCAGCAGCTCCGACAGGGGGCGGAACACTGAAGCTTTCTTT
TRBJ2-7	TRBD1	many	14	TRBV5-1	CASSRGQDSYEQYF	TGCGCCAGCAGCCGGGGACAGGACTCCTACGAGCAGTACTTC
TRBJ2-7	TRBD2	many	15	TRBV7-2	CASSLGGGGAYEQYF	TGTGCCAGCAGCTTAGGGGGCGGGGGGGCCTACGAGCAGTACTTC
TRBJ2-1	TRBD2	many	15	TRBV6-5	CASSYSASGGNEQFF	TGTGCCAGCAGTTACTCGGCTAGCGGGGGCAATGAGCAGTTCTTC
TRBJ2-7	.	many	14	TRBV29-1	CSVEDGVGGGEQYF	TGCAGCGTTGAAGATGGGGTTGGAGGGGGCGAGCAGTACTTC
TRBJ1-1	.	few	17	TRBV10-3	CAISEIAEGRMNTEAFF	TGTGCCATCAGTGAGATAGCTGAGGGACGGATGAACACTGAAGCTTTCTTT
TRBJ2-1	.	many	16	TRBV6-5	CASSLEISSSDNEQFF	TGTGCCAGCAGTCTCGAGATATCGTCGTCGGACAATGAGCAGTTCTTC
TRBJ2-2	.	few	15	TRBV12-3/TRBV12-4	CASSAVPGDTGELFF	TGTGCCAGCAGTGCGGTCCCAGGGGACACCGGGGAGCTGTTTTTT
TRBJ2-7	TRBD1	.	14	TRBV5-1	CASSSSGQDYEQYF	TGCGCCAGCAGCTCGTCGGGACAGGACTACGAGCAGTACTTC
TRBJ2-3	TRBD2	few	16	TRBV3-1	CASSQRGGAGRDTQYF	TGTGCCAGCAGCCAACGCGGGGGGGCCGGAAGAGATACGCAGTATTTT
TRBJ2-3	.	.	16	TRBV10-1	CASSEYRGGSTDTQYF	TGCGCCAGCAGTGAGTATCGCGGTGGTAGCACAGATACGCAGTATTTT
TRBJ2-7	.	.	16	TRBV21-1	CASSKGGTGFTYEQYF	TGTGCCAGCAGCAAAGGGGGAACAGGGTTCACCTACGAGCAGTACTTC
TRBJ2-7	.	many	14	TRBV29-1	CSVESQVGRYEQYF	TGCAGCGTTGAATCTCAGGTGGGAAGATACGAGCAGTACTTC
TRBJ2-3	TRBD2	many	15	TRBV5-1	CAVALAGGPTDTQYF	TGCGCCGTCGCCTTAGCGGGGGGGCCGACAGATACGCAGTATTTT
TRBJ2-5	.	many	14	TRBV28	CASSLRGGRKTQYF	TGTGCCAGCAGTTTGCGAGGGGGTAGGAAGACCCAGTACTTC